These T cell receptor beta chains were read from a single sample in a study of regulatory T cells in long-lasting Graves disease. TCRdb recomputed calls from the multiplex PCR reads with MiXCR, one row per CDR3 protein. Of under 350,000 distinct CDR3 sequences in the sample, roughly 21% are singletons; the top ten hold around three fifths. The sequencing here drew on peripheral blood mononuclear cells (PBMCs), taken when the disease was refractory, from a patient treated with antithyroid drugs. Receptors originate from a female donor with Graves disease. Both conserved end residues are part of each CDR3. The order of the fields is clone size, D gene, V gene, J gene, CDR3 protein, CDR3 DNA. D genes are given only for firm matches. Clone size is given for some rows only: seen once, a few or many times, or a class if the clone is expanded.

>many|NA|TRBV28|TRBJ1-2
CASSFDEYGYTF
TGTGCCAGCAGTTTTGATGAATATGGCTACACCTTC
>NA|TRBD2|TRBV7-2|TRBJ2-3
CASSSRLALHTDTQYF
TGTGCCAGCAGCTCGCGACTAGCGCTCCACACAGATACGCAGTATTTT
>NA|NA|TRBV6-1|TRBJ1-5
CASTTCTQGPVNQPQHF
TGTGCCAGCACTACCTGTACACAAGGGCCGGTCAATCAGCCCCAGCATTTT
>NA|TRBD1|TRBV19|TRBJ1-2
CASSIGATSGQTYGYTF
TGTGCCAGTAGTATAGGCGCTACGTCGGGACAGACTTATGGCTACACCTTC
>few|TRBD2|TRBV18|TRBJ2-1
CASSPPGAAGVNNEQFF
TGTGCCAGCTCACCACCCGGGGCAGCGGGAGTTAACAATGAGCAGTTCTTC
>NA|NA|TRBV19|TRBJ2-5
CASSMLGGGQGGETQYF
TGTGCCAGTAGTATGCTGGGTGGGGGGCAGGGCGGAGAGACCCAGTACTTC
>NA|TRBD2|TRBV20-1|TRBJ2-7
CIARDGTSGNHEQYF
TGCATTGCTAGAGATGGGACTAGCGGTAACCACGAGCAGTACTTC
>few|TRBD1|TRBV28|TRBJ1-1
CASRSGQINTEAFF
TGTGCCAGCAGATCGGGACAGATTAACACTGAAGCTTTCTTT
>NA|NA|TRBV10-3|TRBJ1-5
CAISWDSNQPQHF
TGTGCCATCAGTTGGGACTCCAATCAGCCCCAGCATTTT
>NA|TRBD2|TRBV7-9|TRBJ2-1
CASSQAVSGMGTNEQFF
TGTGCCAGCAGCCAAGCCGTTAGCGGGATGGGGACGAATGAGCAGTTCTTC
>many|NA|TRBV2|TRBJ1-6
CASSTSLSSYNSPLHF
TGTGCCAGCTCCACCTCATTGAGCTCCTATAATTCACCCCTCCACTTT
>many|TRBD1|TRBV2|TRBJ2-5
CASRQGVVETQYF
TGTGCCAGCAGGCAGGGGGTTGTGGAAACCCAGTACTTC
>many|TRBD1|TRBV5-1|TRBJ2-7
CASSFGTGLYEQYF
TGCGCCAGCAGCTTCGGGACAGGGCTCTACGAGCAGTACTTC
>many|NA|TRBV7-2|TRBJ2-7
CASSLDSGHRYEQYF
TGTGCCAGCAGCTTAGATTCCGGGCATCGCTACGAGCAGTACTTC
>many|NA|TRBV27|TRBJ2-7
CASSLAGRSYEQYF
TGTGCCAGCAGTTTGGCAGGGAGGTCCTACGAGCAGTACTTC
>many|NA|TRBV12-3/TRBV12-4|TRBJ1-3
CASSAVSSGNTIYF
TGTGCCAGCAGCGCAGTCTCCTCTGGAAACACCATATATTTT
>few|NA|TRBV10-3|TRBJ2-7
CAAGVGGYEQYF
TGTGCGGCAGGCGTAGGGGGCTACGAGCAGTACTTC
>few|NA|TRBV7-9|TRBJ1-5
CASSHVGDGDQPQHF
TGTGCCAGCAGCCACGTTGGAGATGGGGATCAGCCCCAGCATTTT
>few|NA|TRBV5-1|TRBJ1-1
CASRGIDEAFF
TGCGCCAGCAGGGGAATTGATGAAGCTTTCTTT
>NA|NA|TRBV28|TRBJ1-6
CASGTSPLHF
TGTGCCAGCGGGACTTCACCCCTCCACTTT